These 18 T cell receptor beta chains were all obtained from the same sample, sequenced in a study of T cell responses to AZD1222 COVID-19 vaccine. The data were produced by immunoSEQ multiplex PCR, yet TCRdb's version contains in-frame clones alone and is incomplete. The sample lists 200,000 to 250,000 clones, roughly 94% occurring once. The sequencing used peripheral blood, collected 28 days after the second dose of the MenACWY control vaccine. The receptors derive from an adult who received the MenACWY meningococcal vaccine as a control.

The chain links TRBV15 to TRBJ2-7, with 8 bases fitting TRBD1. The CDR3 has 16 residues. Germline V gene lookup returns CDR1 LNHNV and CDR2 YYDKDF (reference sequence). The junction had 6 bases not matched to a gene; V was cut back by 1 base and J by 1 base. The CDR3 DNA follows: TGTGCCACCAGCAGAGCGGACAGGGATAGGTCCTACGAGCAGTACTTC. Its protein is CATSRADRDRSYEQYF. Complete variable domain (other parts from reference TRBV15 and TRBJ2-7): DAMVIQNPRYQVTQFGKPVTLSCSQTLNHNVMYWYQQKSSQAPKLLFHYYDKDFNNEADTPDNFQSRRPNTSFCFLDIRSPGLGDTAMYLCATSRADRDRSYEQYFGPGTRLTVT.

The chain is built from TRBV7-8 and TRBJ1-1; 9 bases are shared with TRBD1. Germline V CDR1 and CDR2: SGHVS, FQNEAQ. The CDR3 is 17 amino acids. The V segment lost 0 bases and the J segment 6 bases; nucleotides outside the gene matches: 11. The CDR3 loop is CASSLAPLGQGYAEAFF. In DNA, the CDR3 is TGTGCCAGCAGCTTAGCGCCCTTAGGACAGGGGTACGCTGAAGCTTTCTTT.

The gene calls are TRBV27 and TRBJ2-7; 7 bases match TRBD2. J gave up 2 bases and V 11 bases, and 15 bases lay outside the gene matches. In germline, CDR1 is MNHEY, CDR2 SMNVEV (reference sequence). CDR3 length: 15 amino acids. This CDR3 is CACGESAGAPYEQYF. In nucleotides, the CDR3 is TGTGCCTGCGGGGAGTCTGCGGGAGCCCCCTACGAGCAGTACTTC.

This clone was observed a single time. The V and J genes are TRBV3-1 (or the pseudogene TRBV3-2) and TRBJ2-7, with no clear D. The germline V gene encodes CDR1 LGHDT and CDR2 YNNKEL (reference sequence). Trimming took 3 bases from V and 13 from J, leaving 25 bases between them. This CDR3 comprises 15 residues. CDR3 in amino acids: CASSHMSGVSTFQYF. For the CDR3, the DNA is TGTGCCAGCAGCCATATGTCTGGCGTTTCTACATTTCAATACTTC.

V is TRBV6-5 and J is TRBJ1-1, with D tentatively TRBD1 (5 bases). Trimming shortened V by 2 bases and J by 3 bases, and 7 bases separated the two germline ends. The germline V gene encodes CDR1 MNHEY and CDR2 SVGAGI. The CDR3 runs to 13 residues. The CDR3 region has the DNA TGTGCCAGCAGTTACGACAGTTACACTGAAGCTTTCTTT. Protein: CASSYDSYTEAFF.

This chain connects TRBV11-2 to TRBJ2-3; possible D gene TRBD2, 6 bases. This CDR3 has 15 residues. Trimming cost V 8 bases and J 6 bases, with 21 bases left between them. Germline V CDR1 and CDR2: SGHAT, FQNNGV. CDR3: CASGKTRSESDTQYF. The CDR3 nucleotides are TGTGCCAGCGGAAAGACTAGAAGTGAGTCGGATACGCAGTATTTT.

This chain links TRBV7-9 with TRBJ1-5, with unresolved D. Between the trimmed V and J ends, which lost 4 bases and 0 bases, there was a span of 7 bases. CDR1 and CDR2 from the germline V gene are SEHNR and FQNEAQ (reference sequence). The CDR3 spans 14 residues. CDR3 bases: TGTGCCAGCAGCTCACAGAATAGCAATCAGCCCCAGCATTTT. Its protein is CASSSQNSNQPQHF.

CDR3 protein: CASSALGLSNTGELFF. DNA for the CDR3: TGTGCCAGCAGTGCCCTCGGACTATCCAACACCGGGGAGCTGTTTTTT. J is TRBJ2-2 and V is TRBV28, with D tentatively TRBD2 (6 bases). Per germline, CDR1 MDHEN and CDR2 SYDVKM. V lost 5 bases to trimming and J lost 2 bases, with 15 bases between them. The CDR3 has 16 residues.

The CDR3 reads CATSEGQGPYEQYF. CDR3 in DNA: TGTGCCACCAGTGAAGGACAGGGGCCCTACGAGCAGTACTTC. This rearrangement joins TRBV24-1 to TRBJ2-7; 9 bases are shared with TRBD1. V lost 4 bases to trimming and J lost 2 bases; unmatched junction nucleotides: 2. This CDR3 has 14 residues. Germline CDR1 is KGHDR and CDR2 is SFDVKD.

This clone was detected a few times. The chain combines TRBV7-9 with TRBJ2-1; D call uncertain. The V gene lost 5 bases and the J gene lost 0 bases, with 14 bases spanning the gap. The CDR3 totals 16 residues. Germline CDR1 SEHNR, CDR2 FQNEAQ (reference sequence). In DNA, the CDR3 is TGTGCCAGCAGCCCCCGCCCGGGTAGCTCCTACAATGAGCAGTTCTTC. It encodes CASSPRPGSSYNEQFF.

The genes are TRBV6-5 and TRBJ1-3, with 7 positions matching TRBD1. The junction had 6 bases not matched to a gene; V was cut back by 6 bases and J by 4 bases. This CDR3 is 14 amino acids long. Germline V gives CDR1 MNHEY, CDR2 SVGAGI. CDR3 in amino acids: CASSDRAKGNTIYF. For the CDR3, the DNA is TGTGCCAGCAGCGACAGGGCGAAGGGAAACACCATATATTTT.

V gene TRBV28 combines with J gene TRBJ1-1; perhaps TRBD1 as D (5 bases). The V end lost 5 bases, the J end lost 9 bases, and 16 bases lay between the germline ends. CDR3 size: 13 residues. The germline V gene encodes CDR1 MDHEN and CDR2 SYDVKM. In DNA, the CDR3 is TGTGCCAGCAGTCCGGGGGGGGTAGGGCAAGCTTTCTTT. As protein: CASSPGGVGQAFF. Full variable domain (rest looked up from reference TRBV28 and TRBJ1-1): DVKVTQSSRYLVKRTGEKVFLECVQDMDHENMFWYRQDPGLGLRLIYFSYDVKMKEKGDIPEGYSVSREKKERFSLILESASTNQTSMYLCASSPGGVGQAFFGQGTRLTVV.

This rearrangement joins TRBV28 to TRBJ2-1, with D uncertain. V dropped 6 bases and J dropped 6 bases, with 6 bases sitting between them. CDR1 is MDHEN and CDR2 is SYDVKM in the germline V gene. The CDR3 spans 11 residues. This CDR3 is CASSWSNEQFF. The CDR3 nucleotides are TGTGCCAGCAGCTGGAGCAATGAGCAGTTCTTC. The whole variable domain, remainder taken from reference TRBV28 and TRBJ2-1, is DVKVTQSSRYLVKRTGEKVFLECVQDMDHENMFWYRQDPGLGLRLIYFSYDVKMKEKGDIPEGYSVSREKKERFSLILESASTNQTSMYLCASSWSNEQFFGPGTRLTVL.

V and J are TRBV6-5 and TRBJ2-2, with D perhaps given as TRBD1 or TRBD2 (5 bases each). The CDR3 is made up of 15 amino acids. Per the germline V gene, CDR1 is MNHEY and CDR2 is SVGAGI. V lost 2 bases, J lost 6 bases, and 13 bases lay in between. DNA for the CDR3: TGTGCCAGCAGTTACGGGGGACGGGGTCCCGGGGAGCTGTTTTTT. It translates to CASSYGGRGPGELFF.

This rearrangement joins TRBV7-2 to TRBJ2-7; maybe TRBD2 (5 bases). This CDR3 is 15 amino acids long. CDR1 SGHTA and CDR2 FQGNSA come from the germline V gene. V was trimmed by 0 bases and J by 5 bases, leaving 14 bases between them. The DNA for the CDR3 is TGTGCCAGCAGCTTAGCTTCCGGAGGCGGCGACGAGCAGTACTTC. This sequence encodes CASSLASGGGDEQYF.

The chain uses TRBV9 and TRBJ1-2; TRBD1 might be the D (5 bases). CDR1 is SGDLS and CDR2 is YYNGEE in the germline V gene. Trimming removed 0 bases at V and 3 bases at J, with 12 bases between. This CDR3 is built from 15 residues. CDR3 nucleotide sequence: TGTGCCAGCAGCGTAGAAGGGGCCGGGTACTATGGCTACACCTTC. Translation: CASSVEGAGYYGYTF.

The chain has TRBV6-5 and TRBJ2-7, with TRBD2 as a possible D gene (7 bases). Trimming pared 4 bases from V and 3 bases from J, leaving 19 bases between. CDR1 and CDR2 from the germline V gene are MNHEY and SVGAGI. The CDR3 sequence is 16 residues long. CDR3 DNA sequence: TGTGCCAGCAGTTGGGGCCGTAGAGGGGGGGGCTACGAGCAGTACTTC. This sequence encodes CASSWGRRGGGYEQYF.

Points on this clone: This specimen includes other DNA sequences encoding the same CDR3. V is TRBV7-9 and J is TRBJ1-1; D perhaps matches TRBD1 (6 bases). The V gene's germline CDR1 is SEHNR and CDR2 FQNEAQ (reference sequence). The CDR3 has 13 amino acids. V shed 1 base and J shed 5 bases, with 8 bases lying between them. DNA of the CDR3: TGTGCCAGCAGCTTAGGGGGGGCGACTGAAGCTTTCTTT. Its translation is CASSLGGATEAFF.